The clone carrying this T cell receptor beta chain has ten or more counts. The antigen is unknown. The germline CDR1 and CDR2 sequences are SGHTA and FQGNSA. This CDR3 spans 15 amino acids. V lost 0 bases to trimming and J lost 1 base, with 9 bases between them. The time point was: pre-sensitization, week 0. Treatment specified: therapeutic diphenylcyclopropenone sensitization with weekly scalp DPC. The data belong to a study of human T cells and chemical hapten exposure. Study background: Donors were sensitized with 2% DPC on the upper inner arm. Broader study findings: Those TCRs sitting above 1 in 1000 frequency stayed the same with DPC sensitization. Healthy individuals' immune responses may differ from those of donors, who had alopecia. In comparison with controls, expanded TCRs gave rise to a significantly larger number of large CDR3 similarity clusters.

MiXCR, run by TCRdb on the RACE reads, gives a single entry per CDR3 protein. The sample carries over 300,000 distinct CDR3 sequences, around 5.5% recorded once. The receptor was derived from a woman in her forties or fifties with alopecia areata. Some clones in this sample may be carry-over from other donors' samples. The chain employs TRBV7-2 and TRBJ2-5, with TRBD2 as a possible D gene (6 bases). Sequencing was performed on whole blood, taken in connection with sensitization to the hapten diphenylcyclopropenone (DPC). The CDR3 is CASSLAPAGQETQYF. Here the CDR3 DNA reads TGTGCCAGCAGCTTAGCGCCAGCGGGCCAAGAGACCCAGTACTTC.